The source of this TCR beta chain is a study of blood T cell repertoires in COVID-19. About the research overall: T cells, B-cell-depleted T cells, or PBMCs provided the cDNA or gDNA that served as material.

The CDR3 spans 15 residues. Germline V gene sequence: CDR1 MNHEY, CDR2 SVGAGI. V was shortened by 0 bases and J by 4 bases, with 9 bases between the two germline ends. Profiling relied on immunoSEQ multiplex PCR, and the TCRdb table lists in-frame clones only, not all of them. The repertoire holds 170,000 or so clones, with about 89% as singletons. This TCR derives from a man younger than 30 who had recovered from COVID-19. The sample taken for sequencing was peripheral blood. The rearrangement joins TRBV6-5 to TRBJ1-4, with TRBD1 as a possible D gene (5 bases). The DNA of the CDR3 is TGTGCCAGCAGTTACTCTGGGGGGTTTAATGAAAAACTGTTTTTT. Encoded protein: CASSYSGGFNEKLFF.